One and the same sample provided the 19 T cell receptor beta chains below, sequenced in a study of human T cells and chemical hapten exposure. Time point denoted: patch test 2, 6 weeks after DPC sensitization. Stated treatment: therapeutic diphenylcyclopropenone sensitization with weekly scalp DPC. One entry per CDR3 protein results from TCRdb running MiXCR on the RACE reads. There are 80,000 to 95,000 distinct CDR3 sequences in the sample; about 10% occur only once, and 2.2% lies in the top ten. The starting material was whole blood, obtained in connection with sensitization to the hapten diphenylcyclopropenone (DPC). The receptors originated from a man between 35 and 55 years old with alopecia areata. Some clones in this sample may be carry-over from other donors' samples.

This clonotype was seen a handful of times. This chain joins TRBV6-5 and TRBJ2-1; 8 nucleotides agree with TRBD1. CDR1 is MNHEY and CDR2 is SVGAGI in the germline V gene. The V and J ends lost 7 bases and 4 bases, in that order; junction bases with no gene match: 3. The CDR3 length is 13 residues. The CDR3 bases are TGTGCCAGCATCGGACAGGGTTACAATGAGCAGTTCTTC. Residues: CASIGQGYNEQFF.

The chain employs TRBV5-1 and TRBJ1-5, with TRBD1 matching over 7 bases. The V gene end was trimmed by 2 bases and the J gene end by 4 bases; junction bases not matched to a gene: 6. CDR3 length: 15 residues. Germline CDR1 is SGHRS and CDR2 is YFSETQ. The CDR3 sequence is CASSFSAGQNQPQHF. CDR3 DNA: TGCGCCAGCAGCTTTTCCGCGGGACAGAATCAGCCCCAGCATTTT.

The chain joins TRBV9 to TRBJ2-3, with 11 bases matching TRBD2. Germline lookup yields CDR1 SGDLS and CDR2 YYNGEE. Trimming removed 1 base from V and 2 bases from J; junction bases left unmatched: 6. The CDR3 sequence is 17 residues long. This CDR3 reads CASSVPLAGGFTDTQYF. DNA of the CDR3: TGTGCCAGCAGCGTACCCCTAGCGGGAGGTTTCACAGATACGCAGTATTTT.

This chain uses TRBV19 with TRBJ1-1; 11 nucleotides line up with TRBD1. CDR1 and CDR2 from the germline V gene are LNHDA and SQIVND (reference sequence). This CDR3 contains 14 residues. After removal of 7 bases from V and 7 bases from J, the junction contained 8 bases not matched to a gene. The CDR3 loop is CASNLGQGEIEAFF. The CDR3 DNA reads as TGTGCCAGTAATCTGGGACAGGGGGAGATTGAAGCTTTCTTT.

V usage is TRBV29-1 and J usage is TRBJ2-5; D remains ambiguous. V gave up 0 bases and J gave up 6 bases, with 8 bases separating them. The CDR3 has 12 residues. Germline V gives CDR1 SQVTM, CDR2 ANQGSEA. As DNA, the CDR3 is TGCAGCGTTGAAGATCTGGGAAAGACCCAGTACTTC. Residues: CSVEDLGKTQYF.

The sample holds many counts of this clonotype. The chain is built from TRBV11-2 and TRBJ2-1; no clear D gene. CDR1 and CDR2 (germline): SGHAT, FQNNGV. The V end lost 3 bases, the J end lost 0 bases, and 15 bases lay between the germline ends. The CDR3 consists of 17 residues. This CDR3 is CASSFILGQSSYNEQFF. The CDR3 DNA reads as TGTGCCAGCAGCTTCATTTTAGGGCAGAGCTCCTACAATGAGCAGTTCTTC. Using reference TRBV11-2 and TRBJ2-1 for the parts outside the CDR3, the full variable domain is EAGVAQSPRYKIIEKRQSVAFWCNPISGHATLYWYQQILGQGPKLLIQFQNNGVVDDSQLPKDRFSAERLKGVDSTLKIQPAKLEDSAVYLCASSFILGQSSYNEQFFGPGTRLTVL.

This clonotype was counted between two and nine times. As DNA, the CDR3 is TGCGCCAGCAGCCCGACCCGGACAGGGGGAGCTTGGGAGCAGTACTTC. Protein product: CASSPTRTGGAWEQYF. The V call is TRBV5-1, the J call TRBJ2-7; the match to TRBD1 covers 10 bases. The CDR3 runs to 16 residues. Per germline, CDR1 SGHRS and CDR2 YFSETQ. Trimming took 4 bases from V and 7 from J; bases not matched to a gene: 14.

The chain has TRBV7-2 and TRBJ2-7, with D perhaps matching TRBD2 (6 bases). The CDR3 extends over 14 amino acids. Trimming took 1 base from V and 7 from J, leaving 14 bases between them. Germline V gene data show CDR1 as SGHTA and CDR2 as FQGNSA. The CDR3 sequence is CASSLERGLGEQYF. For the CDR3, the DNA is TGTGCCAGCAGCTTAGAACGGGGGTTGGGAGAGCAGTACTTC.

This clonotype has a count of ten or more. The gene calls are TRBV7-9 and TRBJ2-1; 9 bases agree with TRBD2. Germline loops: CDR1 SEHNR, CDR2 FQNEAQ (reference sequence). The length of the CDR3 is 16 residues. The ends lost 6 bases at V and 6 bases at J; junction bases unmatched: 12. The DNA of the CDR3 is TGTGCCAGCAGTGTTTCCGCGGGACTAGCCATCAATGAGCAGTTCTTC. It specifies CASSVSAGLAINEQFF.

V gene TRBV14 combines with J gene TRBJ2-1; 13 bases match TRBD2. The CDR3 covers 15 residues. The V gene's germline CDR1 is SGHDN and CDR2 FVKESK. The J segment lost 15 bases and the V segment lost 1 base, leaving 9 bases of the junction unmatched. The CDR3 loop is CASSQGITSGRAPFF. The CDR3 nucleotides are TGTGCCAGCAGCCAAGGGATAACTAGCGGGAGGGCTCCGTTCTTC.

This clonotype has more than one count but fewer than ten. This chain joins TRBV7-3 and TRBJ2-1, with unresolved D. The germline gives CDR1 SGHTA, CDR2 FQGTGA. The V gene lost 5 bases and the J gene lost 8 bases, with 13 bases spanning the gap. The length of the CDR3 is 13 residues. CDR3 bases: TGTGCCAGCAGCGAAACACGCGAGGATGAGCAGTTCTTC. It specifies CASSETREDEQFF.

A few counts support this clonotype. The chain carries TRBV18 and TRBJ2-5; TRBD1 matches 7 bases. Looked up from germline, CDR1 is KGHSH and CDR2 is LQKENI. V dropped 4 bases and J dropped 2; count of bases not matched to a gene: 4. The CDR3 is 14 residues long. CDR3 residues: CASSLRDRQETQYF. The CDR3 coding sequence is TGTGCCAGCTCACTCCGGGACAGACAAGAGACCCAGTACTTC.

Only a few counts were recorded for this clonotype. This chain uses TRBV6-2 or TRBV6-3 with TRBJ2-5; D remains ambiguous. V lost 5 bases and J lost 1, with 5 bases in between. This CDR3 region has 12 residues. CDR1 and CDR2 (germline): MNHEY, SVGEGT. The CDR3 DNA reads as TGTGCCAGCAGTCCACGCCAAGAGACCCAGTACTTC. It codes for CASSPRQETQYF.

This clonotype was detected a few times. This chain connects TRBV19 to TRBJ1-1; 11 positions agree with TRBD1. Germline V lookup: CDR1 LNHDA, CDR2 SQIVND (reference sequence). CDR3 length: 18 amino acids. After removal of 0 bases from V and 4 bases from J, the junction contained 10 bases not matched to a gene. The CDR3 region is CASSIDLRTGGQLTEAFF. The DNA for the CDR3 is TGTGCCAGTAGTATAGATCTTCGGACAGGGGGCCAACTCACTGAAGCTTTCTTT.

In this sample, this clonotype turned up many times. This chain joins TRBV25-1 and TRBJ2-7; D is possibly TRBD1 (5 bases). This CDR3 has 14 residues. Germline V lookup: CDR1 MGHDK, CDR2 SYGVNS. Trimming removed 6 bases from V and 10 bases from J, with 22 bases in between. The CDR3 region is CASSPFTDIELQYF. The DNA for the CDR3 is TGTGCCAGCAGCCCTTTCACGGACATCGAACTCCAGTACTTC.

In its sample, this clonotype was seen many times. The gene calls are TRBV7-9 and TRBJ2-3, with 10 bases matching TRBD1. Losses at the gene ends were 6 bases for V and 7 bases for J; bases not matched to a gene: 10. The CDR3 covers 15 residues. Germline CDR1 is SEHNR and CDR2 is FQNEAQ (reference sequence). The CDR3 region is CASSTGQGGMNTQYF. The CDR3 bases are TGTGCCAGCAGTACCGGACAGGGGGGCATGAATACGCAGTATTTT.

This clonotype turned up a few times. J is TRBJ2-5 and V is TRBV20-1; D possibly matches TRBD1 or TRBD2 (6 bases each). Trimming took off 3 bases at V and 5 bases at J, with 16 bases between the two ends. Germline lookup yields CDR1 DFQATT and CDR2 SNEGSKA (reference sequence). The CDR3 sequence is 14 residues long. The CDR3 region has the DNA TGCAGTGCTAGGGGGGGAGCCCAGGGGGAGACCCAGTACTTC. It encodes CSARGGAQGETQYF.

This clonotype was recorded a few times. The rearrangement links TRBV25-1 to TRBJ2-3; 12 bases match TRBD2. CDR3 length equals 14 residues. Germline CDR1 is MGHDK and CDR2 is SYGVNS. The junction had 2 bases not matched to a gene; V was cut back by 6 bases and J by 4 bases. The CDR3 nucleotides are TGTGCCAGCAGGACTAGCGGGAGTTCAGATACGCAGTATTTT. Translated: CASRTSGSSDTQYF.

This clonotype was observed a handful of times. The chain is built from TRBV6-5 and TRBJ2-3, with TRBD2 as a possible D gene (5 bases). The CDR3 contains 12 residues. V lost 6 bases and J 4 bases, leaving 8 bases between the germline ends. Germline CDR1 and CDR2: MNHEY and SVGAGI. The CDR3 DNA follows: TGTGCCAGCAGGACTAATTCAGATACGCAGTATTTT. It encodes CASRTNSDTQYF.